Given below is one TCR beta chain in context. Its antigen remains unknown. These data are taken from a study of cytomegalovirus exposure and HLA in healthy donors. Study results and limitations: Immune exposure was documented only through CMV serostatus.

This CDR3 region has 15 residues. Germline CDR1 reads SGHRS; CDR2 reads YFSETQ. V was shortened by 2 bases and J by 4 bases, with 15 bases between the two germline ends. The PCR used 60 Vbeta and 13 Jbeta primers. The data were produced by immunoSEQ multiplex PCR, yet TCRdb's version contains in-frame clones alone and is incomplete. The sample totals approximately 68,000 clones. Sequencing was carried out using PBMCs. This chain joins TRBV5-1 and TRBJ1-1, with D uncertain. This TCR was sampled from a female donor in good health and CMV-seropositive. CDR3 sequence reads: CASSFLTTPGTEAFF. In nucleotides, the CDR3 is TGCGCCAGCAGCTTCCTGACAACCCCTGGCACTGAAGCTTTCTTT.